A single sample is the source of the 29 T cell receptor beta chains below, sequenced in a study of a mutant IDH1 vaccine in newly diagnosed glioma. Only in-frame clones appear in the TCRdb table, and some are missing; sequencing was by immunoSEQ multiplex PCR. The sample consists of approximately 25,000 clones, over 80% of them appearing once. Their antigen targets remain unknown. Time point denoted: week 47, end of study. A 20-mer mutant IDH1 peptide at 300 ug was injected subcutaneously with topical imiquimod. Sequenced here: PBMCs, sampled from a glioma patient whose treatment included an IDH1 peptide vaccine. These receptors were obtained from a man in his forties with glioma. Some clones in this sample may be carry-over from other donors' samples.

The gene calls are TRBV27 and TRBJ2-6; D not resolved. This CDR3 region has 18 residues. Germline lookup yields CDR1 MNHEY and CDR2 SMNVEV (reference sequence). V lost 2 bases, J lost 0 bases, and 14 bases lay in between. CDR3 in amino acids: CASSLSRVPSSGANVLTF. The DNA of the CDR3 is TGTGCCAGCAGTTTAAGTAGGGTCCCAAGCTCTGGGGCCAACGTCCTGACTTTC.

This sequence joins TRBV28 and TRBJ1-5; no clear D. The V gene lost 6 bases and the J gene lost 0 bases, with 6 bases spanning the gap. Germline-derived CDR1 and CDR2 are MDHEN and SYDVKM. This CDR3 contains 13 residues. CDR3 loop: CASSPYSNQPQHF. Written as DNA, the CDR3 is TGTGCCAGCAGCCCGTATAGCAATCAGCCCCAGCATTTT.

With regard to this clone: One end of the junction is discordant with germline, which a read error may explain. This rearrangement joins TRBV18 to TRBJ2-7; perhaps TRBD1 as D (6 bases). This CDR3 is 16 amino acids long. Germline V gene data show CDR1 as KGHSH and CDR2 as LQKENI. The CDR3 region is CASSAPEGDGTYEQYF. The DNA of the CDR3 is TGTGCCAGCTCAGCACCAGAGGGGGACGGTACCTACGAGCAGTACTTC. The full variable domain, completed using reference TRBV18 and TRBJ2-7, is NAGVMQNPRHLVRRRGQEARLRCSPMKGHSHVYWYRQLPEEGLKFMVYLQKENIIDESGMPKERFSAEFPKEGPSILRIQQVVRGDSAAYFCASSAPEGDGTYEQYFGPGTRLTVT.

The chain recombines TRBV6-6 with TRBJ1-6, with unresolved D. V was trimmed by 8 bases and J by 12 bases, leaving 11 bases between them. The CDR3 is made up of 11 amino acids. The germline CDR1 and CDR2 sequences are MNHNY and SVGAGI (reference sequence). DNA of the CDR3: TGTGCCAGCGGGGTCGGGGAACCCCTCCACTTT. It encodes CASGVGEPLHF.

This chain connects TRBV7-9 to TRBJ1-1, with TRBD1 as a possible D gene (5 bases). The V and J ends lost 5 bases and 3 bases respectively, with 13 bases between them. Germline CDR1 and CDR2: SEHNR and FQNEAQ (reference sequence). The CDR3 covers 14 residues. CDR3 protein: CASSQGVGHTEAFF. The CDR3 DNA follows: TGTGCCAGCAGCCAAGGGGTTGGGCACACTGAAGCTTTCTTT.

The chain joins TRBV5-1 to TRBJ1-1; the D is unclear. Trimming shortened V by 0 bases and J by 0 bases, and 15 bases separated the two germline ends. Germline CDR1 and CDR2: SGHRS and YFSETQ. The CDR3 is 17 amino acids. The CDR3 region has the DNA TGCGCCAGCAGCTTGGCCTCGACAAGTAATATGAACACTGAAGCTTTCTTT. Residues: CASSLASTSNMNTEAFF.

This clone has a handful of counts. CDR3 nucleotides: TGTGCCAGCAGCTTAGATCTATTTAACACTGAAGCTTTCTTT. This translates into CASSLDLFNTEAFF. The chain has TRBV7-9 and TRBJ1-1, with unresolved D. Per germline, CDR1 SEHNR and CDR2 FQNEAQ (reference sequence). This CDR3 has 14 residues. V was pared by 1 base and J by 2 bases, with 8 bases between.

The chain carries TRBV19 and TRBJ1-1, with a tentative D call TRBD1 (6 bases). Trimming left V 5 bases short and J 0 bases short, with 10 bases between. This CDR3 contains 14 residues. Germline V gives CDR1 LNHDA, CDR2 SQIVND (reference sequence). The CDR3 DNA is TGTGCCAGTAGTCTTCAGGGGCTGAACACTGAAGCTTTCTTT. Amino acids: CASSLQGLNTEAFF.

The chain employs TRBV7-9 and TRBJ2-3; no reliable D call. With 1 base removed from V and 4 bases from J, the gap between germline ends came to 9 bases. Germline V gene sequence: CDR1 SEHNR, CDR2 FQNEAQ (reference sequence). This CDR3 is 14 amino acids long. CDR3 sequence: CASSLDRSSDTQYF. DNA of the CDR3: TGTGCCAGCAGCTTAGACAGAAGTTCAGATACGCAGTATTTT.

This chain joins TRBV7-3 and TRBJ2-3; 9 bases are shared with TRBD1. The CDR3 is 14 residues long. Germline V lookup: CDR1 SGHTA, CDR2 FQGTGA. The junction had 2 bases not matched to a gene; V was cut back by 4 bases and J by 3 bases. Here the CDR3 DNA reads TGTGCCAGCAGCTATGGACAGGGGACAGATACGCAGTATTTT. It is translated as CASSYGQGTDTQYF.

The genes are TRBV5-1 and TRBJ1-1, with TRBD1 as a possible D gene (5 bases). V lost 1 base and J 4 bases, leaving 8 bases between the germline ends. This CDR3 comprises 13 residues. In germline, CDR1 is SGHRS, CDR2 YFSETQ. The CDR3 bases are TGCGCCAGCAGCTTGCGGGGCGCCACTGAAGCTTTCTTT. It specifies CASSLRGATEAFF. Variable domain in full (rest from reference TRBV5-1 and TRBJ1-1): KAGVTQTPRYLIKTRGQQVTLSCSPISGHRSVSWYQQTPGQGLQFLFEYFSETQRNKGNFPGRFSGRQFSNSRSEMNVSTLELGDSALYLCASSLRGATEAFFGQGTRLTVV.

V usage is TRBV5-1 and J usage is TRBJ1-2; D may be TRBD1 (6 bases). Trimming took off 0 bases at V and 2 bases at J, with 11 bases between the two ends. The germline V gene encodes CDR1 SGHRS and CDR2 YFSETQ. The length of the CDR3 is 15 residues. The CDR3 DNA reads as TGCGCCAGCAGCTTGGGGACAGTAAAGAACTATGGCTACACCTTC. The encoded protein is CASSLGTVKNYGYTF.

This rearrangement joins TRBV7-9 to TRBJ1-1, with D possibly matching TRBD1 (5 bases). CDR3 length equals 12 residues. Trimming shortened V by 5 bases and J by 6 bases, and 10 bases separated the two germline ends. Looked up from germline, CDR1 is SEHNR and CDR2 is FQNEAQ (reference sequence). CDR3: CASSPRGAEAFF. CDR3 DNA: TGTGCCAGCAGCCCCCGGGGGGCTGAAGCTTTCTTT.

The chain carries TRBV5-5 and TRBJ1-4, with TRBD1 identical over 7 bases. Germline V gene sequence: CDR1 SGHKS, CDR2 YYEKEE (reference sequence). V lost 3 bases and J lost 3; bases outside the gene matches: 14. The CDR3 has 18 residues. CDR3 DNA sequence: TGTGCCAGCAGCTCGGGGAGGGGGCAGGGGTCAGCTAATGAAAAACTGTTTTTT. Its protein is CASSSGRGQGSANEKLFF.

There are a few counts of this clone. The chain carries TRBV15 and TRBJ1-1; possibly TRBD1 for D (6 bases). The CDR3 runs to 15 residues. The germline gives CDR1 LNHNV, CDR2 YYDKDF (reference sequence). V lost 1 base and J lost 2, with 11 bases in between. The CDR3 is CATSRGGQRNTEAFF. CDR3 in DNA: TGTGCCACCAGCAGAGGCGGACAGAGAAACACTGAAGCTTTCTTT.

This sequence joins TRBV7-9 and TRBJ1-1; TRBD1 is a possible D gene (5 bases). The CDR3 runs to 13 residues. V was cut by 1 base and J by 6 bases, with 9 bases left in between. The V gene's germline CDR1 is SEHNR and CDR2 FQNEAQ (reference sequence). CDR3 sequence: CASSLETGPEAFF. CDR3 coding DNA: TGTGCCAGCAGCTTAGAAACAGGCCCTGAAGCTTTCTTT.

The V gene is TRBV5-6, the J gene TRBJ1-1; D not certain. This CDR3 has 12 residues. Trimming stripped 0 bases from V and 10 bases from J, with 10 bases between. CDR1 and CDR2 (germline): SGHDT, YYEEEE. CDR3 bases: TGTGCCAGCAGCTTGGTTGGGGAAGGAGCTTTCTTT. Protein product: CASSLVGEGAFF. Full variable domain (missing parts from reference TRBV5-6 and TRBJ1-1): DAGVTQSPTHLIKTRGQQVTLRCSPKSGHDTVSWYQQALGQGPQFIFQYYEEEERQRGNFPDRFSGHQFPNYSSELNVNALLLGDSALYLCASSLVGEGAFFGQGTRLTVV.

As DNA, the CDR3 is TGTGCCAGCAGCCTCCGACAGGACAGGGGAATGAACACTGAAGCTTTCTTT. Protein: CASSLRQDRGMNTEAFF. The V call is TRBV2, the J call TRBJ1-1; TRBD1 agrees at 9 bases. The V and J ends lost 6 bases and 0 bases, in that order; junction bases with no gene match: 11. The CDR3 has 17 amino acids. Germline V gives CDR1 SNHLY, CDR2 FYNNEI.

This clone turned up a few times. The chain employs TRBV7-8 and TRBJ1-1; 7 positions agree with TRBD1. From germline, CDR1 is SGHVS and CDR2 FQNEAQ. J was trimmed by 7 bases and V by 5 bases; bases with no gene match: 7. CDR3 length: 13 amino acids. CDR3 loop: CASSNRDSSEAFF. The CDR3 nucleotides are TGTGCCAGCAGCAACCGGGACAGCAGTGAAGCTTTCTTT.

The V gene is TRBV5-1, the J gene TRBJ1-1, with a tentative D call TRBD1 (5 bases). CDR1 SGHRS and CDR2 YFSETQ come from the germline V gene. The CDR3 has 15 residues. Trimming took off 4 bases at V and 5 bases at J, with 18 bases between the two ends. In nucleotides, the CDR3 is TGCGCCAGCAGCGGTAACCTGGAGGGGAGGACTGAAGCTTTCTTT. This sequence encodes CASSGNLEGRTEAFF.

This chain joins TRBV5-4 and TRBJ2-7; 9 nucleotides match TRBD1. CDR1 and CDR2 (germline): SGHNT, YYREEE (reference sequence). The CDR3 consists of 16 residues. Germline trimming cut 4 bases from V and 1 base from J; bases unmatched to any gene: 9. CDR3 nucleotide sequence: TGTGCCAGCAGCACTGCGGACAGGGGCCCATCCTACGAGCAGTACTTC. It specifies CASSTADRGPSYEQYF.

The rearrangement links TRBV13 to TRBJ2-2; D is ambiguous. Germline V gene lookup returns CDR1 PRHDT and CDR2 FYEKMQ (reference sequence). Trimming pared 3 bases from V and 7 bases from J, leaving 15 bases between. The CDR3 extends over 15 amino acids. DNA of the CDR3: TGTGCCAGCAGCTTTCGACCAGCCAGAGGCGGGGAGCTGTTTTTT. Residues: CASSFRPARGGELFF.

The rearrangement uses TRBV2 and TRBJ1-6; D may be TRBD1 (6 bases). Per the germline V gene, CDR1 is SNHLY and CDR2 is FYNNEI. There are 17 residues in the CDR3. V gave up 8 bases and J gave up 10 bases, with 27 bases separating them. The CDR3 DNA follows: TGTGCCAGCTCCGGGACGGGGGGCGCACTCCAGAGCTCACCCCTCCACTTT. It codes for CASSGTGGALQSSPLHF.

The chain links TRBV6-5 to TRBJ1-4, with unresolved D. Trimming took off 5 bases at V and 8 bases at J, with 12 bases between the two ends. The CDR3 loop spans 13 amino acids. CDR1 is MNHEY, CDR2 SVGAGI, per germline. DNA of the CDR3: TGTGCCAGCAGTAAACGGTTTGAGGAAAAACTGTTTTTT. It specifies CASSKRFEEKLFF.

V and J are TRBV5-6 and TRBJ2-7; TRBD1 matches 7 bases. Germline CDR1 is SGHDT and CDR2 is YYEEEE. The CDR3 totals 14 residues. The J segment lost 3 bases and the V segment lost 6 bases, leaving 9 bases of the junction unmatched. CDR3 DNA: TGTGCCAGCAACATCTGGACAGGAGTCTACGAGCAGTACTTC. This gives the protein CASNIWTGVYEQYF.

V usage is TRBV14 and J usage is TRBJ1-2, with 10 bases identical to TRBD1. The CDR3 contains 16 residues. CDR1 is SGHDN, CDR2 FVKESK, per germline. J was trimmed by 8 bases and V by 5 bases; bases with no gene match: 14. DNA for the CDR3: TGTGCCAGCAGCACGGGACAGGGGATTGGCCTTCAGGGCTACACCTTC. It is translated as CASSTGQGIGLQGYTF.

CDR3 bases: TGTGCCAGCAGCGCCGGGACAGGGGGCGTTGAAAAACTGTTTTTT. Protein product: CASSAGTGGVEKLFF. The chain employs TRBV6-1 and TRBJ1-4; 12 nucleotides align to TRBD1. The CDR3 totals 15 residues. Losses at the gene ends were 6 bases for V and 7 bases for J; bases not matched to a gene: 6. CDR1 is MNHNS and CDR2 is SASEGT in the germline V gene.

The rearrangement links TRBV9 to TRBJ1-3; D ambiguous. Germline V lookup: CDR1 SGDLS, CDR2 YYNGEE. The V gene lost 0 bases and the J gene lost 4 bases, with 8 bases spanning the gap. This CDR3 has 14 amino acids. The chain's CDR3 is CASSVGPWGNTIYF. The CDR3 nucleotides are TGTGCCAGCAGCGTAGGCCCTTGGGGAAACACCATATATTTT.

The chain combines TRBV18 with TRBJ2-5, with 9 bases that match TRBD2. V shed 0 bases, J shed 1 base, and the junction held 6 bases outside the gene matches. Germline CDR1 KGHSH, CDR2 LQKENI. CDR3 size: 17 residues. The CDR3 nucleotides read TGTGCCAGCTCACCACCGACCAGCGGGGGGCCCCAAGAGACCCAGTACTTC. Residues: CASSPPTSGGPQETQYF.